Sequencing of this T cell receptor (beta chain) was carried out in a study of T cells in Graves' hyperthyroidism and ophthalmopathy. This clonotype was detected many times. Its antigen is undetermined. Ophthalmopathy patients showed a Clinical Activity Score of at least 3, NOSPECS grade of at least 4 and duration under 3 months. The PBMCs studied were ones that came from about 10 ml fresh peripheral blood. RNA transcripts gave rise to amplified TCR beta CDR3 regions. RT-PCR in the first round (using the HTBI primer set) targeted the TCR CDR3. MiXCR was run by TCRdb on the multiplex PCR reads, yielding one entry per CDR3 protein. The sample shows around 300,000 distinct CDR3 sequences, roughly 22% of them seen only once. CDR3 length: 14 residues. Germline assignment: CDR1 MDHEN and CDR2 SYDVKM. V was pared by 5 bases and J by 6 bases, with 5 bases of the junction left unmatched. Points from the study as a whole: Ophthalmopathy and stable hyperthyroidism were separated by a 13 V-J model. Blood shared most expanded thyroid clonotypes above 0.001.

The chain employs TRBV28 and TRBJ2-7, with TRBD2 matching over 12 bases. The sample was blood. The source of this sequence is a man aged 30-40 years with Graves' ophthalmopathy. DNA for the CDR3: TGTGCCAGCAGTATAGGACTAGCGGGAAGCGAGCAGTACTTC. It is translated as CASSIGLAGSEQYF.